A selection of T cell receptor beta chains follows, all from one sample in a study of blood T cell repertoires in COVID-19. TCRdb's copy holds only in-frame clones and misses some; the assay was immunoSEQ multiplex PCR. Among over 100,000 clones listed, approximately 80% were seen once. The material sequenced was peripheral blood. These receptors all come from a woman older than 75 with acute or convalescent COVID-19. CDR3s include the opening cysteine and the closing phenylalanine or tryptophan. The order of the fields is V gene, J gene, clone size, D gene, CDR3 protein, CDR3 DNA. A D gene is named only where the DNA matches it firmly. Not every row has a clone size; where given, it reads once, few, many or a size class.

V gene: TRBV19
J gene: TRBJ1-3
clone size: -
D gene: -
CDR3 protein: CASRHRSLAGNTIYF
CDR3 DNA: TGTGCCAGTAGACACAGGTCCCTCGCTGGAAACACCATATATTTT

V gene: TRBV7-2
J gene: TRBJ2-3
clone size: -
D gene: TRBD2
CDR3 protein: CASSLFREGPYTDTQYF
CDR3 DNA: TGTGCCAGCAGCTTATTTCGGGAGGGCCCCTACACAGATACGCAGTATTTT

V gene: TRBV19
J gene: TRBJ1-1
clone size: few
D gene: -
CDR3 protein: CASRNLTVKNTEAFF
CDR3 DNA: TGTGCCAGTAGAAATTTGACAGTGAAGAACACTGAAGCTTTCTTT

V gene: TRBV5-3
J gene: TRBJ2-7
clone size: -
D gene: -
CDR3 protein: CARSSKRDSFSYEQYF
CDR3 DNA: TGTGCCAGAAGCTCTAAGAGGGACTCTTTCTCCTACGAGCAGTACTTC

V gene: TRBV3-1/TRBV3-2
J gene: TRBJ1-4
clone size: -
D gene: -
CDR3 protein: CASSLSGTTPKLFF
CDR3 DNA: TGTGCCAGCAGCCTCTCCGGGACAACGCCAAAACTGTTTTTT

V gene: TRBV7-8
J gene: TRBJ1-1
clone size: -
D gene: TRBD1
CDR3 protein: CASSFTGVDTEAFF
CDR3 DNA: TGTGCCAGCAGCTTCACAGGGGTAGACACTGAAGCTTTCTTT

V gene: TRBV24-1
J gene: TRBJ2-1
clone size: -
D gene: TRBD1
CDR3 protein: CATSWGQGFGNEQFF
CDR3 DNA: TGTGCCACCAGCTGGGGACAGGGCTTCGGTAATGAGCAGTTCTTC

V gene: TRBV7-2
J gene: TRBJ2-1
clone size: once
D gene: TRBD2
CDR3 protein: CASSRARTSGLEQFF
CDR3 DNA: TGTGCCAGCAGCCGGGCCCGGACTAGCGGTTTAGAGCAGTTCTTC

V gene: TRBV14
J gene: TRBJ2-7
clone size: -
D gene: TRBD1
CDR3 protein: CASSRDRASYEQYF
CDR3 DNA: TGTGCCAGCAGCCGGGACAGGGCCTCCTACGAGCAGTACTTC

V gene: TRBV7-8
J gene: TRBJ1-2
clone size: -
D gene: TRBD1
CDR3 protein: CASSPTGGYGYTF
CDR3 DNA: TGTGCCAGCAGCCCGACAGGGGGCTATGGCTACACCTTC

V gene: TRBV4-2
J gene: TRBJ2-7
clone size: -
D gene: TRBD1
CDR3 protein: CASSQDSRGQAYIGQYF
CDR3 DNA: TGTGCCAGCAGCCAAGATTCCCGGGGACAGGCTTACATAGGGCAGTACTTC

V gene: TRBV5-1
J gene: TRBJ2-5
clone size: -
D gene: TRBD2
CDR3 protein: CASSGTSGRAGETQYF
CDR3 DNA: TGCGCCAGCAGCGGAACTAGCGGGAGGGCCGGAGAGACCCAGTACTTC

V gene: TRBV9
J gene: TRBJ2-5
clone size: -
D gene: TRBD1
CDR3 protein: CASSVSSLGTGGGETQYF
CDR3 DNA: TGTGCCAGCAGCGTATCCTCCCTGGGGACAGGTGGGGGGGAGACCCAGTACTTC

V gene: TRBV7-9
J gene: TRBJ2-7
clone size: once
D gene: TRBD2
CDR3 protein: CASSLGLSGGEQYF
CDR3 DNA: TGTGCCAGCAGCTTAGGTCTCTCGGGGGGCGAGCAGTACTTC

V gene: TRBV11-2
J gene: TRBJ1-5
clone size: -
D gene: -
CDR3 protein: CASSLVSVNQPQHF
CDR3 DNA: TGTGCCAGCAGCTTAGTCAGTGTCAATCAGCCCCAGCATTTT

V gene: TRBV7-3
J gene: TRBJ2-1
clone size: -
D gene: TRBD2
CDR3 protein: CASSYHAAGADTNEQFF
CDR3 DNA: TGTGCCAGCAGCTACCATGCAGCGGGGGCTGATACGAATGAGCAGTTCTTC

V gene: TRBV5-8
J gene: TRBJ1-4
clone size: few
D gene: -
CDR3 protein: CASSLGTVGGANEKLFF
CDR3 DNA: TGTGCCAGCAGCTTAGGGACTGTCGGCGGGGCTAATGAAAAACTGTTTTTT

V gene: TRBV28
J gene: TRBJ2-1
clone size: -
D gene: -
CDR3 protein: CASSSPQGRGDEQFF
CDR3 DNA: TGTGCCAGCAGTTCCCCGCAGGGCAGGGGCGATGAGCAGTTCTTC

V gene: TRBV19
J gene: TRBJ1-4
clone size: once
D gene: TRBD1
CDR3 protein: CASSPGTGRNEKLFF
CDR3 DNA: TGTGCCAGTAGTCCCGGGACAGGGCGTAATGAAAAACTGTTTTTT

V gene: TRBV5-1
J gene: TRBJ1-6
clone size: -
D gene: TRBD1
CDR3 protein: CASSLGGGGTNSPLHF
CDR3 DNA: TGCGCCAGCAGCTTGGGAGGAGGGGGCACCAATTCACCCCTCCACTTT

V gene: TRBV20-1
J gene: TRBJ2-3
clone size: -
D gene: TRBD2
CDR3 protein: CSASGGTSGRNTDTQYF
CDR3 DNA: TGCAGTGCTAGTGGTGGGACTAGCGGGAGGAACACAGATACGCAGTATTTT

V gene: TRBV19
J gene: TRBJ2-3
clone size: once
D gene: -
CDR3 protein: CASTGWPGPDTQYF
CDR3 DNA: TGTGCCAGTACCGGCTGGCCTGGGCCAGATACGCAGTATTTT

V gene: TRBV10-3
J gene: TRBJ1-1
clone size: -
D gene: -
CDR3 protein: CAISTGNTEAFF
CDR3 DNA: TGTGCCATCAGTACAGGGAACACTGAAGCTTTCTTT

V gene: TRBV6-2/TRBV6-3
J gene: TRBJ1-2
clone size: few
D gene: TRBD1
CDR3 protein: CASSSLTGPRDGYTF
CDR3 DNA: TGTGCCAGCAGTTCGTTGACAGGGCCCAGGGATGGCTACACCTTC

V gene: TRBV7-6
J gene: TRBJ1-5
clone size: -
D gene: TRBD1
CDR3 protein: CASSPTGGGNQPQHF
CDR3 DNA: TGTGCCAGCAGCCCCACAGGGGGAGGGAATCAGCCCCAGCATTTT

V gene: TRBV4-1
J gene: TRBJ1-2
clone size: few
D gene: -
CDR3 protein: CASSQDSAGPYGYTF
CDR3 DNA: TGCGCCAGCAGCCAAGATTCGGCAGGCCCCTATGGCTACACCTTC

V gene: TRBV20-1
J gene: TRBJ1-1
clone size: few
D gene: TRBD1
CDR3 protein: CSASEDRYTEAFF
CDR3 DNA: TGCAGTGCTAGTGAGGACAGGTACACTGAAGCTTTCTTT

V gene: TRBV29-1
J gene: TRBJ2-7
clone size: few
D gene: TRBD1
CDR3 protein: CSVGPGQGNEQYF
CDR3 DNA: TGCAGCGTTGGACCGGGACAGGGAAACGAGCAGTACTTC

V gene: TRBV5-1
J gene: TRBJ2-1
clone size: -
D gene: TRBD2
CDR3 protein: CASSLLAVSSYNEQFF
CDR3 DNA: TGCGCCAGCAGCTTACTAGCGGTGAGCTCCTACAATGAGCAGTTCTTC

V gene: TRBV5-1
J gene: TRBJ1-4
clone size: -
D gene: -
CDR3 protein: CASSLDGDTYSGGLFF
CDR3 DNA: TGCGCCAGCAGCTTGGATGGGGACACCTACAGCGGTGGACTGTTTTTT

V gene: TRBV2
J gene: TRBJ1-4
clone size: -
D gene: TRBD1
CDR3 protein: CASSAGTGVEKLFF
CDR3 DNA: TGTGCCAGCAGTGCCGGGACAGGGGTTGAAAAACTGTTTTTT

V gene: TRBV9
J gene: TRBJ1-5
clone size: -
D gene: TRBD1
CDR3 protein: CASSINRGQSNQPQHF
CDR3 DNA: TGTGCCAGCAGCATCAACAGGGGTCAAAGCAATCAGCCCCAGCATTTT

V gene: TRBV6-2/TRBV6-3
J gene: TRBJ1-5
clone size: few
D gene: TRBD1
CDR3 protein: CASSYPQGIYQPQHF
CDR3 DNA: TGTGCCAGCAGTTACCCACAGGGGATCTATCAGCCCCAGCATTTT

V gene: TRBV11-3
J gene: TRBJ2-1
clone size: -
D gene: -
CDR3 protein: CASSRLGAYNEQFF
CDR3 DNA: TGTGCCAGCAGCCGCCTAGGGGCCTACAATGAGCAGTTCTTC

V gene: TRBV19
J gene: TRBJ1-6
clone size: -
D gene: -
CDR3 protein: CASSIVGGQFHF
CDR3 DNA: TGTGCCAGTAGTATTGTGGGCGGACAGTTCCACTTT

V gene: TRBV7-6
J gene: TRBJ1-3
clone size: -
D gene: TRBD1
CDR3 protein: CASSLGGQANTIYF
CDR3 DNA: TGTGCCAGCAGCTTAGGGGGACAGGCGAACACCATATATTTT

V gene: TRBV6-2/TRBV6-3
J gene: TRBJ1-5
clone size: -
D gene: TRBD1
CDR3 protein: CASSGTGVNQPQHF
CDR3 DNA: TGTGCCAGCAGCGGGACAGGGGTTAATCAGCCCCAGCATTTT

V gene: TRBV30
J gene: TRBJ2-3
clone size: -
D gene: TRBD2
CDR3 protein: CAWRPGGSADTQYF
CDR3 DNA: TGTGCCTGGAGACCCGGCGGGAGCGCAGATACGCAGTATTTT

V gene: TRBV5-1
J gene: TRBJ2-7
clone size: -
D gene: TRBD2
CDR3 protein: CASSASRSGVHEQYF
CDR3 DNA: TGCGCCAGCAGCGCATCACGTAGCGGGGTCCACGAGCAGTACTTC

V gene: TRBV7-9
J gene: TRBJ1-2
clone size: -
D gene: -
CDR3 protein: CASSLSKGYGYTF
CDR3 DNA: TGTGCCAGCAGCTTATCAAAGGGGTATGGCTACACCTTC

V gene: TRBV3-1/TRBV3-2
J gene: TRBJ2-1
clone size: -
D gene: -
CDR3 protein: CASSHWGERNEQFF
CDR3 DNA: TGTGCCAGCAGCCATTGGGGGGAGCGTAATGAGCAGTTCTTC

V gene: TRBV4-2
J gene: TRBJ1-2
clone size: -
D gene: TRBD1
CDR3 protein: CASSRLDRGIYGYTF
CDR3 DNA: TGTGCCAGCAGCCGATTGGACAGGGGGATCTATGGCTACACCTTC

V gene: TRBV7-2
J gene: TRBJ2-7
clone size: -
D gene: -
CDR3 protein: CASSLIPGLYEQYF
CDR3 DNA: TGTGCCAGCAGCTTAATACCAGGACTCTACGAGCAGTACTTC

V gene: TRBV23-1
J gene: TRBJ1-3
clone size: -
D gene: -
CDR3 protein: CASSQIWEGLSGNTIYF
CDR3 DNA: TGCGCCAGCAGTCAAATCTGGGAGGGACTATCTGGAAACACCATATATTTT

V gene: TRBV4-2
J gene: TRBJ1-2
clone size: -
D gene: -
CDR3 protein: CASSPRGGRDKLGYTF
CDR3 DNA: TGTGCCAGCAGCCCCCGGGGGGGACGGGACAAGTTAGGCTACACCTTC

V gene: TRBV18
J gene: TRBJ1-1
clone size: -
D gene: -
CDR3 protein: CASSPSGKTEAFF
CDR3 DNA: TGTGCCAGCTCACCATCCGGGAAAACTGAAGCTTTCTTT

V gene: TRBV7-8
J gene: TRBJ1-4
clone size: -
D gene: -
CDR3 protein: CASSSLRQTTNEKLFF
CDR3 DNA: TGTGCCAGCAGCTCGCTCAGACAGACCACTAATGAAAAACTGTTTTTT